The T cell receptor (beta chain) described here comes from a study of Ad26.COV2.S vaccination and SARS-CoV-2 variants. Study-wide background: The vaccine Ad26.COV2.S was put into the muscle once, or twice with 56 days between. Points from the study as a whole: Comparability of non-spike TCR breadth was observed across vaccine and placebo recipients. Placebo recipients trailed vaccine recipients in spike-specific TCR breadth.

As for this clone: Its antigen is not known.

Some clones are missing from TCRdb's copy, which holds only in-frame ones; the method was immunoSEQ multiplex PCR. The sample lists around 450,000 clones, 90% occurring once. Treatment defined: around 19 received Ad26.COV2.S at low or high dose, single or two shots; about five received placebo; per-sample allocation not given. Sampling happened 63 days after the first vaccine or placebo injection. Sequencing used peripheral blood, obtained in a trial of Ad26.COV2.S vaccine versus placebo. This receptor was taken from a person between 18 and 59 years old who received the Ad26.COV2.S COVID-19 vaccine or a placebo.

The CDR3 DNA sequence: TGTGCCAGCAGCTCAGAGACAGGCGGGGGCACAGATACGCAGTATTTT. Translated, it gives CASSSETGGGTDTQYF. The genes are TRBV13 and TRBJ2-3; perhaps D is TRBD1 or TRBD2 (6 bases each). V was cut by 4 bases and J by 1 base, with 15 bases left in between. From germline, CDR1 is PRHDT and CDR2 FYEKMQ (reference sequence). CDR3 size: 16 residues.